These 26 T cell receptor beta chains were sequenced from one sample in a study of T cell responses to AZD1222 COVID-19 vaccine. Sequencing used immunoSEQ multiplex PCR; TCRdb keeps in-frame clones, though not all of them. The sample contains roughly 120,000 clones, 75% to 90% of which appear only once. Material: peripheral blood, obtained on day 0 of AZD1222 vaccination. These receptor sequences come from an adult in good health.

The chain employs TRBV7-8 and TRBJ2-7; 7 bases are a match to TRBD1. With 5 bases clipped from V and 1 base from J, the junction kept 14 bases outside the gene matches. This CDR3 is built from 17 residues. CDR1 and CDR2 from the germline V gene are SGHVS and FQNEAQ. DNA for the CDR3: TGTGCCAGCAGCCCGAGAAGGCCGGGACAGACTTCCTACGAGCAGTACTTC. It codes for CASSPRRPGQTSYEQYF. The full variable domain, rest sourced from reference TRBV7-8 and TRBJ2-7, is GAGVSQSPRYKVAKRGQDVALRCDPISGHVSLFWYQQALGQGPEFLTYFQNEAQLDKSGLPSDRFFAERPEGSVSTLKIQRTQQEDSAVYLCASSPRRPGQTSYEQYFGPGTRLTVT.

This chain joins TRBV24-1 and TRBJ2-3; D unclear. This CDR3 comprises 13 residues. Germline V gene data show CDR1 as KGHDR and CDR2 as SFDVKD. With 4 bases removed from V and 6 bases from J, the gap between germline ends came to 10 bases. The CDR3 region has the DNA TGTGCCACCAGTGAGATGGCGACGGATACGCAGTATTTT. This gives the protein CATSEMATDTQYF.

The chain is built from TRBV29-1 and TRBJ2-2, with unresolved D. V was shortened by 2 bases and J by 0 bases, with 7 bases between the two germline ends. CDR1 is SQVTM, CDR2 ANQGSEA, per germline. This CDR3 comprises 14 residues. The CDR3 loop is CSVERVANTGELFF. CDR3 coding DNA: TGCAGCGTTGAAAGGGTCGCGAACACCGGGGAGCTGTTTTTT.

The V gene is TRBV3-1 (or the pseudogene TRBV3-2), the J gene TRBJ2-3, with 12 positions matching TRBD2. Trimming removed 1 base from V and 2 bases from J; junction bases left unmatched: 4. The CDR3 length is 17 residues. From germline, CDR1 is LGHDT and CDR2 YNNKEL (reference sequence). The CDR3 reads CASSQVRTSGNTDTQYF. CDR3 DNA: TGTGCCAGCAGCCAAGTAAGGACTAGCGGGAACACAGATACGCAGTATTTT.

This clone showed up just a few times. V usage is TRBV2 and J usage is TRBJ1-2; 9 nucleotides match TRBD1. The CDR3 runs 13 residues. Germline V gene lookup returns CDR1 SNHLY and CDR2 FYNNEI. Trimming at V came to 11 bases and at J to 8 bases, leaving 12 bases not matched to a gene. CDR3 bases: TGTGCCGGGTTACAGGACAGGGGCGGGGGCTACACCTTC. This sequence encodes CAGLQDRGGGYTF.

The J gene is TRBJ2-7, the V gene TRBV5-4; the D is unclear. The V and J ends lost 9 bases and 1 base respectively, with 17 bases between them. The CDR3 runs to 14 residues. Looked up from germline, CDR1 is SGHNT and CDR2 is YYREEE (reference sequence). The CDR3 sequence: CATSPRRQSYEQYF. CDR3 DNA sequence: TGTGCCACTTCTCCCCGTCGGCAGTCCTACGAGCAGTACTTC.

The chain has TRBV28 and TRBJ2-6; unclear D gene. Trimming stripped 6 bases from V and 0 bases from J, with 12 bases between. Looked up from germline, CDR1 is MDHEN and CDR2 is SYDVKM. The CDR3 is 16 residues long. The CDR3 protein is CASSSLEPSGANVLTF. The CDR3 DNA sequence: TGTGCCAGCAGCTCCCTGGAACCCTCTGGGGCCAACGTCCTGACTTTC. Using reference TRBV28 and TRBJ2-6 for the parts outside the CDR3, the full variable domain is DVKVTQSSRYLVKRTGEKVFLECVQDMDHENMFWYRQDPGLGLRLIYFSYDVKMKEKGDIPEGYSVSREKKERFSLILESASTNQTSMYLCASSSLEPSGANVLTFGAGSRLTVL.

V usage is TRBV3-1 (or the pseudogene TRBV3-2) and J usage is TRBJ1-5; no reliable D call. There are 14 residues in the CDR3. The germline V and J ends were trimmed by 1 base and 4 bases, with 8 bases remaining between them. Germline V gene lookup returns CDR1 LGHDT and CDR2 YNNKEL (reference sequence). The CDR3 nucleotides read TGTGCCAGCAGCCAAGGTCTGGGGAATCAGCCCCAGCATTTT. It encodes CASSQGLGNQPQHF.

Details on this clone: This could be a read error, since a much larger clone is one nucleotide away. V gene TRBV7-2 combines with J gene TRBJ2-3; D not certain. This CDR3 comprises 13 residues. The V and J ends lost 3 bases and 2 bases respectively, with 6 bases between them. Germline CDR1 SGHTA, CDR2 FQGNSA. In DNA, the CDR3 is TGTGCCAGCAGCTTTCAGGTCACAGATACGCAGTATTTT. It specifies CASSFQVTDTQYF.

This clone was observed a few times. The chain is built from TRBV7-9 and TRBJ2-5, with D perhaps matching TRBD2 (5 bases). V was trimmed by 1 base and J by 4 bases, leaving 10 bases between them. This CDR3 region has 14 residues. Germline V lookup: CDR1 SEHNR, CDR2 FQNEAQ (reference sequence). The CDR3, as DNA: TGTGCCAGCAGCTTAGAAGCCGGAGGAGAGACCCAGTACTTC. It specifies CASSLEAGGETQYF.

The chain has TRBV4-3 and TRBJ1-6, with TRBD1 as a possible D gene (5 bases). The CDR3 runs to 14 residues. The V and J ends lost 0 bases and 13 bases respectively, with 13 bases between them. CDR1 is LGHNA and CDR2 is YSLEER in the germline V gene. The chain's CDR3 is CASSQDPQGSPLHF. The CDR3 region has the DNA TGCGCCAGCAGCCAAGATCCCCAGGGTAGTCCCCTCCACTTT.

CDR3 nucleotide sequence: TGTGCCAGCAGCTTAGACAGCCTGATGAACACTGAAGCTTTCTTT. As protein: CASSLDSLMNTEAFF. The chain uses TRBV5-4 and TRBJ1-1, with a possible D match to TRBD1 (5 bases). V lost 2 bases and J 0 bases, leaving 11 bases between the germline ends. This CDR3 comprises 15 residues. Germline CDR1 SGHNT, CDR2 YYREEE (reference sequence).

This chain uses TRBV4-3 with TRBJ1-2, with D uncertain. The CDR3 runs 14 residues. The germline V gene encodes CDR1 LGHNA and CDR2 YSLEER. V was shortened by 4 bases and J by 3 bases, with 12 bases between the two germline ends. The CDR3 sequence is CASSPFAGDYGYTF. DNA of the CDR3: TGCGCCAGCAGCCCTTTCGCGGGAGACTATGGCTACACCTTC.

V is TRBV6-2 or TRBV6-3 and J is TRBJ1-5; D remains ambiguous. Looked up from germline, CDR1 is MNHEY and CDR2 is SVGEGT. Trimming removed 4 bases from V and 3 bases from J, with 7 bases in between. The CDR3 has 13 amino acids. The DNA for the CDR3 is TGTGCCAGCAGTTCCCTCTACAATCAGCCCCAGCATTTT. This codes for CASSSLYNQPQHF.

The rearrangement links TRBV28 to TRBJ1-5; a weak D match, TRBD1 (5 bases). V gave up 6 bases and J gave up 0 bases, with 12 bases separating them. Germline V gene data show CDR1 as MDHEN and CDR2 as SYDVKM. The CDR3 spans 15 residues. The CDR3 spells CASSTGTYSNQPQHF. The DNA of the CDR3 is TGTGCCAGCAGCACCGGGACTTATAGCAATCAGCCCCAGCATTTT.

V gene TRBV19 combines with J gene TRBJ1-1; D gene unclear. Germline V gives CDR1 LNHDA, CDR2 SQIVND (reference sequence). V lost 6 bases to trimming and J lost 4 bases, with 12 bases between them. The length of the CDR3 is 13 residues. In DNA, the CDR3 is TGTGCCAGTAGCCAATCGGCCCGCACTGAAGCTTTCTTT. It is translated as CASSQSARTEAFF.

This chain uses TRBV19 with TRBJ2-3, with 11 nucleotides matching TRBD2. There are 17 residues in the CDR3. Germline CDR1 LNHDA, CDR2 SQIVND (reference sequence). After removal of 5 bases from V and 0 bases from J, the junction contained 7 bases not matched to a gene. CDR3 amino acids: CASSPGLAAISTDTQYF. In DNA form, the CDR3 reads TGTGCCAGTAGTCCGGGACTAGCGGCGATAAGCACAGATACGCAGTATTTT.

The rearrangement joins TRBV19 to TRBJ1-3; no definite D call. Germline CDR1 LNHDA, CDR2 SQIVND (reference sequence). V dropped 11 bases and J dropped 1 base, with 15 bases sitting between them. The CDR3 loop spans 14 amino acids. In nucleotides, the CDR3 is TGTGCCTCGAAGTCGGGAGCTTCTGGAAACACCATATATTTT. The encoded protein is CASKSGASGNTIYF.

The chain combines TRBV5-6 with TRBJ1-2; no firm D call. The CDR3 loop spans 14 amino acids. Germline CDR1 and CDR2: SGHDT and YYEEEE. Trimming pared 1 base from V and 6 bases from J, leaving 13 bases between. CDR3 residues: CASSLRAGTNGYTF. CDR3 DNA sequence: TGTGCCAGCAGCTTGCGGGCAGGTACGAATGGCTACACCTTC.

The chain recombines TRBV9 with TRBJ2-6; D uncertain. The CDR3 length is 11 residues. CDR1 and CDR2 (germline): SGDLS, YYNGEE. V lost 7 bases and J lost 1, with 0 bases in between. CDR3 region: CASSGANVLTF. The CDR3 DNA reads TGTGCCAGCTCTGGGGCCAACGTCCTGACTTTC. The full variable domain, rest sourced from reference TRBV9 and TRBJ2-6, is DSGVTQTPKHLITATGQRVTLRCSPRSGDLSVYWYQQSLDQGLQFLIQYYNGEERAKGNILERFSAQQFPDLHSELNLSSLELGDSALYFCASSGANVLTFGAGSRLTVL.

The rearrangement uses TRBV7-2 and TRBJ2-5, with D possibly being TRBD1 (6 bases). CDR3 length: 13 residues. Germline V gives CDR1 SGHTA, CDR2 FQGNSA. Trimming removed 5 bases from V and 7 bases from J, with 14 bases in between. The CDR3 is CASSGQGQGTQYF. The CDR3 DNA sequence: TGTGCCAGCAGCGGGCAGGGGCAGGGGACCCAGTACTTC.

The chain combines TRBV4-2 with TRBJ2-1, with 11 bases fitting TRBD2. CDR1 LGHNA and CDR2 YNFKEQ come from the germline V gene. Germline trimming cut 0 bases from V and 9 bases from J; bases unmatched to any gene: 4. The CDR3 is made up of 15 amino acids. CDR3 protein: CASSQETLAGGEQFF. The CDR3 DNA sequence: TGTGCCAGCAGCCAAGAGACCCTAGCGGGGGGTGAGCAGTTCTTC.

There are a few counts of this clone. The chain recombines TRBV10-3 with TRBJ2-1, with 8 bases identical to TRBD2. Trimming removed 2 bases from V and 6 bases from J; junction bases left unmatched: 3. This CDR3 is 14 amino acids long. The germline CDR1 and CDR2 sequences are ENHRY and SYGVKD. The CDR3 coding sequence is TGTGCCATCAGTGAGCCCGGGGGGGGCAATGAGCAGTTCTTC. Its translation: CAISEPGGGNEQFF.

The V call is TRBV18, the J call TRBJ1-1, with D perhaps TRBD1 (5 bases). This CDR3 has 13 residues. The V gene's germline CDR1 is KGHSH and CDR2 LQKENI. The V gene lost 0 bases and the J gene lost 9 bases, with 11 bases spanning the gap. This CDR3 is CASSPPGGFKAFF. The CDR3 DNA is TGTGCCAGCTCACCACCGGGGGGTTTCAAAGCTTTCTTT.

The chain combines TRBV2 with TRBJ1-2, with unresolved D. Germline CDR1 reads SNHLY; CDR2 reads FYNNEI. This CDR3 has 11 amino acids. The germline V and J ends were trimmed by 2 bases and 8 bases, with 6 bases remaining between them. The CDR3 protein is CASSELGGYTF. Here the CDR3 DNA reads TGTGCCAGCAGTGAACTCGGCGGCTACACCTTC. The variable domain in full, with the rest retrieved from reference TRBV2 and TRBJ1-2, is EPEVTQTPSHQVTQMGQEVILRCVPISNHLYFYWYRQILGQKVEFLVSFYNNEISEKSEIFDDQFSVERPDGSNFTLKIRSTKLEDSAMYFCASSELGGYTFGSGTRLTVV.

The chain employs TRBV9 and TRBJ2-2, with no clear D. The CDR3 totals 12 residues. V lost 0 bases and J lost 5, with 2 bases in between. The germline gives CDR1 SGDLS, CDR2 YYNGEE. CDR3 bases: TGTGCCAGCAGCGTAGAAACCGGGGAGCTGTTTTTT. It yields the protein CASSVETGELFF.